The rows below give T cell receptor beta chains drawn from one sample of a study of patients and donors after allogeneic stem cell transplantation. TCRdb fed the RT-PCR reads into MiXCR, producing one record per CDR3 protein. This sample yields hundreds of thousands of distinct CDR3 sequences, of which roughly 16% are seen a single time; 7.2% belongs to the top ten. Sequencing used blood, either unsorted or a sorted T cell fraction (not recorded which). These receptor sequences come from a human donor who was either an allogeneic HSCT recipient or a stem cell or donor lymphocyte infusion donor (not recorded which). It is not recorded whose cells these are; they may come from a transplant donor. Both conserved end residues are part of each CDR3. The order of the fields is CDR3 DNA, CDR3 protein, D gene, V gene, J gene, clone size. The D gene is left open where the match is weak. Rows give clone size only sometimes, using once, few, many, or a class for an expanded clone.

TGTGCCAGCAGTCTAAAGACTAGCGGGAGGGCCTACGAGCAGTACTTC,CASSLKTSGRAYEQYF,TRBD2,TRBV6-1,TRBJ2-7,NA
TGTGCCAGCAGCTTAAGTGGGACTAGCGGCTACAATGAGCAGTTCTTC,CASSLSGTSGYNEQFF,TRBD2,TRBV7-8,TRBJ2-1,NA
TGTGCCAGCAGTTGGAGCCACAGGAGGGGATCTGATCAGCCCCAGCATTTT,CASSWSHRRGSDQPQHF,NA,TRBV12-3/TRBV12-4,TRBJ1-5,many
TGTGCCAGCAGCCTTTTGGACAGGACCTACGAGCAGTACTTC,CASSLLDRTYEQYF,TRBD1,TRBV14,TRBJ2-7,NA
TGTGCCAGCAGCTTACCAGCAGCGAACACTGAAGCTTTCTTT,CASSLPAANTEAFF,NA,TRBV7-8,TRBJ1-1,NA
TGTGCCATCAGTGAGAAGGAAAGGAGCGGGAGGGCCATGGCCGGGGAGCTGTTTTTT,CAISEKERSGRAMAGELFF,TRBD2,TRBV10-3,TRBJ2-2,few
TGTGCCAGCAGTACAGGGGCCTACTCTGGAAACACCATATATTTT,CASSTGAYSGNTIYF,TRBD1,TRBV25-1,TRBJ1-3,few
TGTGCCAGCAGCTCAGGGGCGATGGGCGGGGAGCTGTTTTTT,CASSSGAMGGELFF,NA,TRBV9,TRBJ2-2,NA
TGTGCCAGCAGCTCTTTTTCCTTCGGGAGGGCCGGGGAGACCCAGTACTTC,CASSSFSFGRAGETQYF,TRBD2,TRBV11-2,TRBJ2-5,few
TGTGCCAGTAGGAACTGGGGTTACTCCTACAATGAGCAGTTCTTC,CASRNWGYSYNEQFF,NA,TRBV19,TRBJ2-1,NA
TGTGCCAGCAGCGGGACAGGGGAAGGTTACACCTTC,CASSGTGEGYTF,TRBD1,TRBV7-9,TRBJ1-2,few
TGTGCCAGCAGCCACAAAAGGAAGCGGGAGTTTGTCGGGGAGCTGTTTTTT,CASSHKRKREFVGELFF,TRBD2,TRBV4-2,TRBJ2-2,few
TGCGCCAGCAGCTTGGTTCCGGGACTAGCGGGAGGGGTTCAAGAGACCCAGTACTTC,CASSLVPGLAGGVQETQYF,TRBD2,TRBV5-1,TRBJ2-5,NA
TGTGCCAGCGGGGGGCCGACGGGGGGAAGGGCCAACGTCCTGACTTTC,CASGGPTGGRANVLTF,NA,TRBV12-3/TRBV12-4,TRBJ2-6,NA
TGCGCCAGCAGCCAAGATCAAGGGACCCGGGGGTCCGGGGAGCTGTTTTTT,CASSQDQGTRGSGELFF,NA,TRBV4-3,TRBJ2-2,many
TGCGCCAGCAGCGGGTATTACAGGAATTCCGACACTGAAGCTTTCTTT,CASSGYYRNSDTEAFF,NA,TRBV4-1,TRBJ1-1,many
TGTGCCAGCAGCTTAGACGGGAGGGCCACCGGGGAGCTGTTTTTT,CASSLDGRATGELFF,TRBD2,TRBV7-9,TRBJ2-2,few
TGCAGTGCTAGGCAGACAGGGGATCAGCCCCAGCATTTT,CSARQTGDQPQHF,TRBD1,TRBV20-1,TRBJ1-5,few
TGTGCCAGCACCGAGAACACTGAAGCTTTCTTT,CASTENTEAFF,NA,TRBV12-3/TRBV12-4,TRBJ1-1,many
TGTGCCAGCAGCTTATCACCAGCGGGGGTTCGCGAAAACATTCAGTACTTC,CASSLSPAGVRENIQYF,TRBD2,TRBV7-8,TRBJ2-4,few
TGTGCCAGCAGTTACCAGCTAGCGGGGTTTGAGCAGTACTTC,CASSYQLAGFEQYF,TRBD2,TRBV6-2/TRBV6-3,TRBJ2-7,few
TGTGCCAGCAGTTTGGCGGGTCAGCCCCAGCATTTT,CASSLAGQPQHF,NA,TRBV27,TRBJ1-5,many
TGCAGTGCTAGAGATCATTTGATACCGGGGAAGACTGAAGCTTTCTTT,CSARDHLIPGKTEAFF,NA,TRBV20-1,TRBJ1-1,few
TGTGCCAGCAGTTTAGCGCGGTCTGAATTTCAGTACTTC,CASSLARSEFQYF,NA,TRBV12-3/TRBV12-4,TRBJ2-4,NA
TGCAGTGCTAGGAGAGGGGTATGGACTGAAGCTTTCTTT,CSARRGVWTEAFF,NA,TRBV20-1,TRBJ1-1,NA
TGTGCCAGCAGAGTGACTAGCCTACCTTACAATGAGCAGTTCTTC,CASRVTSLPYNEQFF,TRBD2,TRBV12-3/TRBV12-4,TRBJ2-1,NA
TGTGCCAGCAGCCCTCGCAGTCGGGAGATGCTGAACACTGAAGCTTTCTTT,CASSPRSREMLNTEAFF,NA,TRBV4-2,TRBJ1-1,few
TGCTCAGGGACTATCACTAACTATGGCTACACCTTC,CSGTITNYGYTF,NA,TRBV20-1,TRBJ1-2,NA
TGCAGCGCCTCACAGAGCTCCTACGAGCAGTACTTC,CSASQSSYEQYF,NA,TRBV29-1,TRBJ2-7,NA
TGTGCCTGGAGGGGACAGCTTAGGAGCTCCTACGAGCAGTACTTC,CAWRGQLRSSYEQYF,TRBD1,TRBV30,TRBJ2-7,NA
TGCGCCAGCAGCCAAGATATGGCGGGCTATAGCACAGATACGCAGTATTTT,CASSQDMAGYSTDTQYF,NA,TRBV4-3,TRBJ2-3,NA
TGCAGTGCCAAGTCCGGGGGAACCACGGGTTCACCCCTCCACTTT,CSAKSGGTTGSPLHF,NA,TRBV20-1,TRBJ1-6,NA
TGCAGTGCTAGGGAGGGGGGTTCCTACGAGCAGTACTTC,CSAREGGSYEQYF,NA,TRBV20-1,TRBJ2-7,many
TGTGCCAGCAGTTATATGGGTCAGGGGGTTCTGGCCTATGGCTACACCTTC,CASSYMGQGVLAYGYTF,TRBD1,TRBV12-3/TRBV12-4,TRBJ1-2,once
TGTGCCAGCAGCTCCCGAGGGATCGAGACCCAGTACTTC,CASSSRGIETQYF,NA,TRBV5-6,TRBJ2-5,many
TGTGCCAGCAGCCCTCCTCCGTTAGGGTGGACTGAAGCTTTCTTT,CASSPPPLGWTEAFF,NA,TRBV12-3/TRBV12-4,TRBJ1-1,many
TGTGCCAGCAGATACGACAGGGGGAACTATGGCTACACCTTC,CASRYDRGNYGYTF,TRBD1,TRBV12-3/TRBV12-4,TRBJ1-2,few
TGTGCCATCAGTCTGGGAAGCTCCTATAATTCACCCCTCCACTTT,CAISLGSSYNSPLHF,NA,TRBV10-3,TRBJ1-6,NA
TGCAGCGCCGGACAGGGAGGGATTGAAGCTTTCTTT,CSAGQGGIEAFF,TRBD1,TRBV29-1,TRBJ1-1,NA
TGCGCCAGCAGCCAAGAAAGCGGATACGAGCAGTACTTC,CASSQESGYEQYF,NA,TRBV4-1,TRBJ2-7,few
TGTGCCAGCAGCTTAATCGCCAGTTCCTACAATGAGCAGTTCTTC,CASSLIASSYNEQFF,NA,TRBV7-3,TRBJ2-1,few
TGTGCCAGCAGCTTACGGACAGGGGGTGCGTACTTC,CASSLRTGGAYF,NA,TRBV21-1,TRBJ2-7,NA
TGTGCCAGCAGCTTGAAACAGGAGCACTATGGCTACACCTTC,CASSLKQEHYGYTF,NA,TRBV5-4,TRBJ1-2,NA
TGTGCCAGCAGTGAATGGGGGACCGCTAACACCGGGGAGCTGTTTTTT,CASSEWGTANTGELFF,NA,TRBV2,TRBJ2-2,few
TGTGCCAGCAGCTTAAGACCGGACAGGGTGGCGACCCAGTACTTC,CASSLRPDRVATQYF,TRBD1,TRBV7-9,TRBJ2-5,NA
TGTGCCAGCGGGGGTAGCTCCTACAATGAGCAGTTCTTC,CASGGSSYNEQFF,NA,TRBV7-9,TRBJ2-1,few
TGTGCCAGTAGTGGCGGGGGGGGCGCGAACACCGGGGAGCTGTTTTTT,CASSGGGGANTGELFF,TRBD2,TRBV19,TRBJ2-2,NA
TGTGCCAGCAGCTACATCGCAACTAATGAAAAACTGTTTTTT,CASSYIATNEKLFF,NA,TRBV5-6,TRBJ1-4,few
TGTGCCAGCATTACTCTAGCGGGAGGGTCGGGAAATGAGCAGTTCTTC,CASITLAGGSGNEQFF,TRBD2,TRBV2,TRBJ2-1,few
TGTGCCAGCATCGGGACAGGGACCTCCTACGAGCAGTACTTC,CASIGTGTSYEQYF,TRBD1,TRBV28,TRBJ2-7,NA
TGCGCCAGCAGCCCGGGACTACTTTCCGCAAAACCCAATGAGCAGTTCTTC,CASSPGLLSAKPNEQFF,TRBD2,TRBV5-1,TRBJ2-1,few
TGTGCCAGCAGCCGGGACAGGGTACGAGGCTACACCTTC,CASSRDRVRGYTF,TRBD1,TRBV12-3/TRBV12-4,TRBJ1-2,many